Reported below is one T cell receptor (beta chain). Germline lookup yields CDR1 MDHEN and CDR2 SYDVKM. J gave up 0 bases and V 7 bases, and 3 bases lay outside the gene matches. This CDR3 region has 14 residues. The source of the sample is a study of blood T cell repertoires in COVID-19. Study summary: From the United States, Italy and Spain came samples of acute and convalescent COVID-19. The cDNA or gDNA used as material had been derived from T cells, B-cell-depleted T cells, or PBMCs.

Assay used: immunoSEQ multiplex PCR; TCRdb lists only in-frame clones, some missing. The sample has about 95,000 clones; about 90% are singletons. Specimen: peripheral blood. V gene TRBV28 combines with J gene TRBJ2-7; 10 bases align to TRBD2. This sequence was found in a human donor in a cohort sampled during active COVID-19. The CDR3 DNA follows: TGTGCCAGCATCTTAGCGGGGGGCTCCTACGAGCAGTACTTC. It encodes CASILAGGSYEQYF.